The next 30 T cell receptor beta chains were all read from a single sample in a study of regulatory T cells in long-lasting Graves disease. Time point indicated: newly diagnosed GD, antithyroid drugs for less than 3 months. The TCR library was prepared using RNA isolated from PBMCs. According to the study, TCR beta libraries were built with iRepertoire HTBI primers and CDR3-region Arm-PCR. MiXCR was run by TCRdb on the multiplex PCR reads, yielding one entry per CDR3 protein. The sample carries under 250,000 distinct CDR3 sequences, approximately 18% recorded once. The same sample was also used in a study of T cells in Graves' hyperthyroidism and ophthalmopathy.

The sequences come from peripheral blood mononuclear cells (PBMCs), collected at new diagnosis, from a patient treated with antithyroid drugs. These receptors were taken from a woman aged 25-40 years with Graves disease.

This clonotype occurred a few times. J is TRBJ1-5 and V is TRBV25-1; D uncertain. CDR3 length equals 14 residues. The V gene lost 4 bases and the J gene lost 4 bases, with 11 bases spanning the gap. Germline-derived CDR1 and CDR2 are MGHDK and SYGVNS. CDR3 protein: CASSVMGFNQPQHF. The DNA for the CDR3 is TGTGCCAGCAGTGTGATGGGGTTTAATCAGCCCCAGCATTTT. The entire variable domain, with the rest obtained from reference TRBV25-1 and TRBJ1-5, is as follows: EADIYQTPRYLVIGTGKKITLECSQTMGHDKMYWYQQDPGMELHLIHYSYGVNSTEKGDLSSESTVSRIRTEHFPLTLESARPSHTSQYLCASSVMGFNQPQHFGDGTRLSIL.

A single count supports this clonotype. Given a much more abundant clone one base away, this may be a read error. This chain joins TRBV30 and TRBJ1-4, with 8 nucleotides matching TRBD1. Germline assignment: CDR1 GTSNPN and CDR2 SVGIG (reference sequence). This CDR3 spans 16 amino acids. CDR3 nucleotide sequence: TGTGCCTGGGCGGTTCCAGGACAGGGATATAATGAAAAACTGATTTTT. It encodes CAWAVPGQGYNEKLIF. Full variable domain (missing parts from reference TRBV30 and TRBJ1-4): SQTIHQWPATLVQPVGSPLSLECTVEGTSNPNLYWYRQAAGRGLQLLFYSVGIGQISSEVPQNLSASRPQDRQFILSSKKLLLSDSGFYLCAWAVPGQGYNEKLIFGSGTQLSVL.

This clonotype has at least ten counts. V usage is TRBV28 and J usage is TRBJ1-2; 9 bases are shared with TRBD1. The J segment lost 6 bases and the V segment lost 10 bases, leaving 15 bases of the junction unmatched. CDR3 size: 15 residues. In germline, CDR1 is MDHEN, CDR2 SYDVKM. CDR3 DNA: TGTGCCACCCTCGCCGTCACCCGGGACAGGGATGGCTACACCTTC. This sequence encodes CATLAVTRDRDGYTF.

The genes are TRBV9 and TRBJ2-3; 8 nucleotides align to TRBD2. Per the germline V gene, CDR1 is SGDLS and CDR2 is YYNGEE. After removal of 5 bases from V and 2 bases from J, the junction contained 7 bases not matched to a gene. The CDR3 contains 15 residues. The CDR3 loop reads CASSVSGGFTDTQYF. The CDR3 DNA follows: TGTGCCAGCAGTGTCAGCGGGGGATTCACAGATACGCAGTATTTT.

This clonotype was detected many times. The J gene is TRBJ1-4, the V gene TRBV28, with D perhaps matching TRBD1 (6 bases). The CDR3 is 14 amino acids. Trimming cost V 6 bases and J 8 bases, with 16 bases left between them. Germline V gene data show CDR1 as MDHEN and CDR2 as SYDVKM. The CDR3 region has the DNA TGTGCCAGCAGCTCTAACAGGGTCTGGGAAAAACTGTTTTTT. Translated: CASSSNRVWEKLFF.

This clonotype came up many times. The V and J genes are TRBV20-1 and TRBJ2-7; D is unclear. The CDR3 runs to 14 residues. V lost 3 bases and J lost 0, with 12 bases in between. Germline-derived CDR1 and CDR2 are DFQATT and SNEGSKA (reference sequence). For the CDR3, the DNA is TGCAGTGCTAGGGTTGCGCGGAGCTCCTACGAGCAGTACTTC. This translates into CSARVARSSYEQYF.

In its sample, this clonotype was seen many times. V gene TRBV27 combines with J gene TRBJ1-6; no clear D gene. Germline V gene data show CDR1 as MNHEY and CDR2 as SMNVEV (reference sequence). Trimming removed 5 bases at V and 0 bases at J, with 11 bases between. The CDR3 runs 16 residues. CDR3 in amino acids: CASSVDRSSYNSPLHF. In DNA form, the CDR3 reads TGTGCCAGCAGTGTCGACCGAAGCTCCTATAATTCACCCCTCCACTTT.

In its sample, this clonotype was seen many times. For the CDR3, the DNA is TGCAGTGCTAGAGATTACGGAAGGTCCACTGAAGCTTTCTTT. This translates into CSARDYGRSTEAFF. The chain combines TRBV20-1 with TRBJ1-1; D unresolved. Germline lookup yields CDR1 DFQATT and CDR2 SNEGSKA (reference sequence). V was pared by 0 bases and J by 4 bases, with 12 bases between. The CDR3 contains 14 residues.

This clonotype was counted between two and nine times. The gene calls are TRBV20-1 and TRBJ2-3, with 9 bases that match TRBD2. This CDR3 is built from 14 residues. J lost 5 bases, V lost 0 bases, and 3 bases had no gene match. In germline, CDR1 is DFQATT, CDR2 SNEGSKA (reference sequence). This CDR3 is CSARDWTSVDTQYF. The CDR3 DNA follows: TGCAGTGCTAGAGATTGGACTAGCGTAGATACGCAGTATTTT.

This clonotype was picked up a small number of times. The CDR3 loop is CASSTTILSGEAFF. CDR3 nucleotide sequence: TGTGCCAGTAGCACGACTATCCTCTCAGGGGAAGCTTTCTTT. The chain carries TRBV19 and TRBJ1-1; D perhaps matches TRBD1 (5 bases). Trimming stripped 6 bases from V and 8 bases from J, with 19 bases between. The CDR3 spans 14 residues. Germline CDR1 reads LNHDA; CDR2 reads SQIVND (reference sequence).

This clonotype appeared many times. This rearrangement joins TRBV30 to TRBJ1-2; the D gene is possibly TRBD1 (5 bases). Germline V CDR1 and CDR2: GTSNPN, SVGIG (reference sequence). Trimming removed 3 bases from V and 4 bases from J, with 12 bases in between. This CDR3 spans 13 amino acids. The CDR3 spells CAWSSPDSYGYTF. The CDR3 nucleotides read TGTGCCTGGAGCTCCCCCGACAGCTATGGCTACACCTTC.

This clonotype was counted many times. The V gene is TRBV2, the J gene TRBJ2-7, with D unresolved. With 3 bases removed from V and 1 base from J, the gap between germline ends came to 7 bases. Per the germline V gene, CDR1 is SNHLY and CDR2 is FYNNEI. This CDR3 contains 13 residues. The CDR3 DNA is TGTGCCAGCAGTGACCCAGGTTCCTACGAGCAGTACTTC. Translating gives CASSDPGSYEQYF.

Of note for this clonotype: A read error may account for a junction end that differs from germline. Written as DNA, the CDR3 is TGTGCCAGCAGCCAATCGGGGACAGGCGAGGCGGGCTGCACCTTC. Translating gives CASSQSGTGEAGCTF. The genes are TRBV12-3 or TRBV12-4 and TRBJ1-2; TRBD1 matches 8 bases. The CDR3 runs 15 residues.

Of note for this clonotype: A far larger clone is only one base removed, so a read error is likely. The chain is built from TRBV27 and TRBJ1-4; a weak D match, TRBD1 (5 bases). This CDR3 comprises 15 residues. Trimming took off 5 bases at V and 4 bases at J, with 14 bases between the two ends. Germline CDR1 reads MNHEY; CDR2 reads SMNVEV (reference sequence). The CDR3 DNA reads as TGTGCCAGCAGTGATGACGGTGGGGGTAATGAAAAACTGTTTTTT. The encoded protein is CASSDDGGGNEKLFF.

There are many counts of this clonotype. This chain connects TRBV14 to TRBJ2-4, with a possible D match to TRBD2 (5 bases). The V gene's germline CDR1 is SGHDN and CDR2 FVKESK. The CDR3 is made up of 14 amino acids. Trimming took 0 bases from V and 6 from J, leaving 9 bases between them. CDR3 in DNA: TGTGCCAGCAGCCAAGATAATCGGGGAAACATTCAGTACTTC. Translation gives CASSQDNRGNIQYF.

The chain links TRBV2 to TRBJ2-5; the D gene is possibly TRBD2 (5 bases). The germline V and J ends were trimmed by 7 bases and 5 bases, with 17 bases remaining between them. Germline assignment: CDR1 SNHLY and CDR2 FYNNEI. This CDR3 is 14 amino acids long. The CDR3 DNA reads TGTGCCAGCAAGGACCGGACTGCTCGGGAGACCCAGTACTTC. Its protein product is CASKDRTARETQYF.

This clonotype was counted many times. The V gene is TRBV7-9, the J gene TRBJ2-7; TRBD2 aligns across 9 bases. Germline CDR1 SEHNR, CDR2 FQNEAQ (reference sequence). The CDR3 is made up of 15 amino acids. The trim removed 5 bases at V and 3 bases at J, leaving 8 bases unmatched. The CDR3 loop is CASSPRLAEHYEQYF. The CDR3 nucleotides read TGTGCCAGCAGCCCTAGACTAGCGGAACACTACGAGCAGTACTTC.

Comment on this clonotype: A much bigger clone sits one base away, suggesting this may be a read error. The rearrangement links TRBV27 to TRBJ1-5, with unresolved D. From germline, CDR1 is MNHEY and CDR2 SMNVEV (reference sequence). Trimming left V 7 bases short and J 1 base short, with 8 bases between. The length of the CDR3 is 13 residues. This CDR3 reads CASNFGSNQPQHF. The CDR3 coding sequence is TGTGCCAGCAATTTTGGGAGCAATCAGCCCCAGCATTTT.

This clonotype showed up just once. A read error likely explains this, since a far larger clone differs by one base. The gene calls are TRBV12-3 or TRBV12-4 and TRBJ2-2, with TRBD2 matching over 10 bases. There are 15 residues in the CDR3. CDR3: CAGSELAGSTGELFF. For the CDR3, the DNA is TGTGCCGGCAGTGAACTAGCGGGGTCCACCGGGGAGCTGTTTTTT.

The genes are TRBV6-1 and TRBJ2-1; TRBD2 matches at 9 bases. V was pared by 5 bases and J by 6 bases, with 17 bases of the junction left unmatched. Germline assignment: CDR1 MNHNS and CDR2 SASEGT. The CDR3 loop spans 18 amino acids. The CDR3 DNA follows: TGTGCCAGCAGTCGACCCACCCTCGGGGCGGGGGGGCTCAATGAGCAGTTCTTC. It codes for CASSRPTLGAGGLNEQFF.

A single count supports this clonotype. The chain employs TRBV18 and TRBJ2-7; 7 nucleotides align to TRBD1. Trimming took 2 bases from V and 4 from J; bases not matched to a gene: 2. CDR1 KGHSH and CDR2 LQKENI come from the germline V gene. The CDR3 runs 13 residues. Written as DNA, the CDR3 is TGTGCCAGCTCACCAAAGGGACAGTACGAGCAGTACTTC. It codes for CASSPKGQYEQYF.

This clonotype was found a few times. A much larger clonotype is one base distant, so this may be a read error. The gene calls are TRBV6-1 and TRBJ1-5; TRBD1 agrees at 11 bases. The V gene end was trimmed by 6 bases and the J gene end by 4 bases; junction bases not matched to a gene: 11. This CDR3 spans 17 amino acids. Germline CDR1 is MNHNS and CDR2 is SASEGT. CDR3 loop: CASRGPGQGVGNQPQHF. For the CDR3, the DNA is TGTGCCAGCAGAGGCCCGGGACAGGGGGTCGGAAATCAGCCCCAGCATTTT.

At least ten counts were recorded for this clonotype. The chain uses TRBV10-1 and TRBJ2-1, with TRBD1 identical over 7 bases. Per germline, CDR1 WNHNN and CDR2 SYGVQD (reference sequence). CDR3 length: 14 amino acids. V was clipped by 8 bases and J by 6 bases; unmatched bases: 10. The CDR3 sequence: CASARDRAANEQFF. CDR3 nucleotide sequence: TGCGCCAGCGCAAGGGACAGAGCTGCCAATGAGCAGTTCTTC.

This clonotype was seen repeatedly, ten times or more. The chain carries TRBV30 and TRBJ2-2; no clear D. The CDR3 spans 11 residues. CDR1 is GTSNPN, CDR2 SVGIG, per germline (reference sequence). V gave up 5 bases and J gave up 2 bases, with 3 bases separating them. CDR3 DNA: TGTGCCTGGCTAAACACCGGGGAGCTGTTTTTT. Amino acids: CAWLNTGELFF.

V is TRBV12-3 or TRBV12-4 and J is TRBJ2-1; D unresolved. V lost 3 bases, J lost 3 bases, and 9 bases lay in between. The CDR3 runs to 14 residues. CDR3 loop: CASSLYSIYNEQFF. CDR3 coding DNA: TGTGCCAGCAGTTTGTACAGTATCTACAATGAGCAGTTCTTC.

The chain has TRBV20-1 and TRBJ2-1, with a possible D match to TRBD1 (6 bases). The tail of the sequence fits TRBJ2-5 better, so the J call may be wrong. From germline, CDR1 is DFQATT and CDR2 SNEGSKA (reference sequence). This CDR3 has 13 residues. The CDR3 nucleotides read TGCAGTGCTCGACTTGGACAGCAAGAGACCCAGTACTTC. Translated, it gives CSARLGQQETQYF.

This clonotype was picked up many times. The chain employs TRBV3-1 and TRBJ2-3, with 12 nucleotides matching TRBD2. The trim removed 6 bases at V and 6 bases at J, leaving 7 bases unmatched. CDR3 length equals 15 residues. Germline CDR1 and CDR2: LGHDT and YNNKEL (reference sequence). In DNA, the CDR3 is TGTGCCAGCAGGCGGACTAGCGGGGCGGTGGATACGCAGTATTTT. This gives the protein CASRRTSGAVDTQYF.

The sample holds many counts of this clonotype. The CDR3 spells CASSPKAGLNEQFF. DNA of the CDR3: TGTGCCAGCTCACCAAAGGCAGGGCTTAATGAGCAGTTCTTC. The chain has TRBV18 and TRBJ2-1; maybe TRBD1 (5 bases). Germline V gene lookup returns CDR1 KGHSH and CDR2 LQKENI. Trimming shortened V by 2 bases and J by 7 bases, and 12 bases separated the two germline ends. CDR3 length: 14 residues.

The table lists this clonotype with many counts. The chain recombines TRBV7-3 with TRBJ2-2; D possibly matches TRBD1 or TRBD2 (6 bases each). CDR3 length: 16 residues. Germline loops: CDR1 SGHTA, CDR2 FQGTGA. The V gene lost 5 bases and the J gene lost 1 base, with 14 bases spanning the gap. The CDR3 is CASSPGGTQNTGELFF. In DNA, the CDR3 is TGTGCCAGCAGCCCAGGAGGGACACAGAACACCGGGGAGCTGTTTTTT.

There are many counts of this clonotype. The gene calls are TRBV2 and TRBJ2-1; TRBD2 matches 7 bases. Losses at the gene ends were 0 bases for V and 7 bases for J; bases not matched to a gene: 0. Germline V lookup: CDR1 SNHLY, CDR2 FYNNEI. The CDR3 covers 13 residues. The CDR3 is CASSEARGNEQFF. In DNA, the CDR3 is TGTGCCAGCAGTGAAGCGCGGGGGAATGAGCAGTTCTTC.